This T cell receptor beta chain was recorded in a study of cytomegalovirus exposure and HLA in healthy donors. Study results and caveats: Within the data, a cluster of highly shared sequence variants was likely a sequencing artifact. Previously analyzed data showed that most TCR beta V segments were productive at a frequency of about 87% or about 30%. Clonal expansion was found to be greater in HLA-associated TCR beta chains than in equally common others in a later analysis.

This clone was detected only once. What it binds is not known. Primers for the PCR totalled 60 Vbeta and 13 Jbeta. The repertoire was sequenced with immunoSEQ multiplex PCR; TCRdb's copy has only in-frame clones and lacks some. This table has over 150,000 clones, 80% appearing once. The CDR3 consists of 16 residues. Germline-derived CDR1 and CDR2 are MGHRA and YSYEKL. The junction had 5 bases not matched to a gene; V was cut back by 2 bases and J by 4 bases. V is TRBV4-1 and J is TRBJ2-1; 10 nucleotides match TRBD2. This TCR was sampled from a boy between 10 and 17 years old in good health and CMV-seronegative. Sequencing input: PBMCs. The CDR3 region is CASSQPAGGRYNEQFF. The CDR3 DNA reads TGCGCCAGCAGCCAACCAGCGGGGGGGCGGTACAATGAGCAGTTCTTC.